These 31 T cell receptor beta chains share one sample of origin, sequenced in a study of blood T cell repertoires in COVID-19. Some clones are missing from TCRdb's copy, which holds only in-frame ones; the method was immunoSEQ multiplex PCR. The sample has approximately 150,000 clones; about 91% are singletons. Sample: peripheral blood. The origin of the receptors is a human donor in a cohort sampled during active COVID-19.

Only a few counts were recorded for this clone. CDR3 sequence (DNA): TGCGCCAGCAGCCAAGAGGAGAGGCGCCGTAGCACCGGGGAGCTGTTTTTT. Its translation is CASSQEERRRSTGELFF. This chain links TRBV4-1 with TRBJ2-2; D gene uncertain. The germline CDR1 and CDR2 sequences are MGHRA and YSYEKL. This CDR3 spans 17 amino acids. V dropped 0 bases and J dropped 4 bases, with 15 bases sitting between them.

The V gene is TRBV5-6, the J gene TRBJ2-7, with 7 bases that match TRBD1. Looked up from germline, CDR1 is SGHDT and CDR2 is YYEEEE. With V trimmed by 6 bases and J by 3 bases, 9 bases remained unmatched. CDR3 size: 14 residues. The CDR3 bases are TGTGCCAGCACTTCTCCGGACAGGAACTACGAGCAGTACTTC. Residues: CASTSPDRNYEQYF.

The gene calls are TRBV11-2 and TRBJ2-4, with D possibly matching TRBD1 (5 bases). V lost 1 base and J 8 bases, leaving 9 bases between the germline ends. This CDR3 comprises 13 residues. Germline-derived CDR1 and CDR2 are SGHAT and FQNNGV. CDR3 in DNA: TGTGCCAGCAGCTTAGCTGGGGCAGACATTCAGTACTTC. Translation: CASSLAGADIQYF.

J is TRBJ1-5 and V is TRBV4-1; TRBD1 aligns across 7 bases. Looked up from germline, CDR1 is MGHRA and CDR2 is YSYEKL. The CDR3 is made up of 17 amino acids. J gave up 1 base and V 3 bases, and 9 bases lay outside the gene matches. The CDR3: CASSQSAGQLSNQPQHF. The DNA for the CDR3 is TGCGCCAGCAGCCAGTCCGCGGGACAGCTAAGCAATCAGCCCCAGCATTTT.

The genes are TRBV4-3 and TRBJ1-2; D ambiguous. Trimming removed 1 base at V and 3 bases at J, with 9 bases between. Germline V gene sequence: CDR1 LGHNA, CDR2 YSLEER. The CDR3 loop spans 14 amino acids. The CDR3 nucleotides read TGCGCCAGCAGCCAAGCCGGGTTGGACTATGGCTACACCTTC. It codes for CASSQAGLDYGYTF.

The chain links TRBV5-1 to TRBJ1-6; D not resolved. V lost 3 bases, J lost 8 bases, and 12 bases lay in between. The V gene's germline CDR1 is SGHRS and CDR2 YFSETQ. The CDR3 is 14 amino acids. CDR3 residues: CASSSRQAHSPLHF. For the CDR3, the DNA is TGCGCCAGCAGCTCCCGGCAGGCCCATTCACCCCTCCACTTT.

The gene calls are TRBV11-2 and TRBJ2-7, with 7 bases aligning to TRBD1. Germline CDR1 reads SGHAT; CDR2 reads FQNNGV. J lost 2 bases, V lost 3 bases, and 1 base had no gene match. This CDR3 has 13 residues. The CDR3 coding sequence is TGTGCCAGCAGCTTCGGGACAGCCTACGAGCAGTACTTC. This encodes CASSFGTAYEQYF.

This clone has a single count. The chain uses TRBV7-2 and TRBJ1-3; D is ambiguous. The V and J ends lost 5 bases and 7 bases respectively, with 12 bases between them. The CDR3 loop spans 13 amino acids. Per germline, CDR1 SGHTA and CDR2 FQGNSA. In nucleotides, the CDR3 is TGTGCCAGCAGCGTATCCCGGGAGAACACCATATATTTT. Translating it yields CASSVSRENTIYF.

This clone was detected once. The chain is built from TRBV29-1 and TRBJ2-1, with TRBD1 matching 7 bases. This CDR3 is 12 amino acids long. Trimming cost V 7 bases and J 9 bases; bases outside gene matches: 9. Germline V gene data show CDR1 as SQVTM and CDR2 as ANQGSEA. The CDR3 nucleotides read TGCAGCGCCCCAGGGGGATTAGGTGAGCAGTTCTTC. It codes for CSAPGGLGEQFF.

V gene TRBV6-5 combines with J gene TRBJ1-4, with 8 bases aligning to TRBD1. The junction had 7 bases not matched to a gene; V was cut back by 5 bases and J by 8 bases. The CDR3 length is 14 residues. From germline, CDR1 is MNHEY and CDR2 SVGAGI. CDR3 protein: CASSSRTGKEKLFF. As DNA, the CDR3 is TGTGCCAGCAGTAGCCGGACAGGGAAGGAAAAACTGTTTTTT.

CDR3 nucleotide sequence: TGTGCCAGCAGCCAATCCGGGACAGCGAATGAAAAACTGTTTTTT. Protein: CASSQSGTANEKLFF. V is TRBV3-1 (or the pseudogene TRBV3-2) and J is TRBJ1-4; 7 bases are a match to TRBD1. V shed 2 bases, J shed 5 bases, and the junction held 5 bases outside the gene matches. The germline CDR1 and CDR2 sequences are LGHDT and YNNKEL (reference sequence). This CDR3 spans 15 amino acids.

The V gene is TRBV6-2 or TRBV6-3, the J gene TRBJ2-1; a possible D gene is TRBD2 (6 bases). Trimming cost V 1 base and J 0 bases, with 7 bases left between them. Germline CDR1 MNHEY, CDR2 SVGEGT. The CDR3 contains 15 residues. CDR3 in amino acids: CASSYLGGSYNEQFF. The CDR3 DNA follows: TGTGCCAGCAGTTACTTGGGGGGCTCCTACAATGAGCAGTTCTTC.

This chain joins TRBV19 and TRBJ2-7; perhaps TRBD1 as D (6 bases). V was trimmed by 1 base and J by 2 bases, leaving 9 bases between them. The length of the CDR3 is 14 residues. CDR1 LNHDA and CDR2 SQIVND come from the germline V gene (reference sequence). The CDR3 loop reads CASSIGSGAYEQYF. CDR3 coding DNA: TGTGCCAGTAGTATAGGATCAGGGGCCTACGAGCAGTACTTC.

This chain joins TRBV30 and TRBJ2-5; 9 positions match TRBD1. Trimming took 3 bases from V and 5 from J; bases not matched to a gene: 13. Germline-derived CDR1 and CDR2 are GTSNPN and SVGIG (reference sequence). The length of the CDR3 is 16 residues. In DNA form, the CDR3 reads TGTGCCTGGAGCGTAGGAATACAGGGGGCAGGGGAGACCCAGTACTTC. This translates into CAWSVGIQGAGETQYF.

The chain recombines TRBV18 with TRBJ2-7; 8 bases are shared with TRBD1. The germline V gene has CDR1 KGHSH and CDR2 LQKENI. This CDR3 spans 15 amino acids. Losses at the gene ends were 5 bases for V and 3 bases for J; bases not matched to a gene: 9. The CDR3 sequence: CASSRPGQEGYEQYF. The CDR3, as DNA: TGTGCCAGCTCAAGACCGGGACAGGAGGGCTACGAGCAGTACTTC.

The rearrangement uses TRBV27 and TRBJ1-6; TRBD1 matches 7 bases. The CDR3 has 16 residues. Germline V gene data show CDR1 as MNHEY and CDR2 as SMNVEV (reference sequence). Trimming at V came to 2 bases and at J to 7 bases, leaving 8 bases not matched to a gene. This CDR3 is CASSLGKGGINSPLHF. As DNA, the CDR3 is TGTGCCAGCAGTTTAGGGAAAGGGGGCATCAATTCACCCCTCCACTTT.

This rearrangement joins TRBV27 to TRBJ2-7, with TRBD2 matching over 7 bases. CDR1 is MNHEY, CDR2 SMNVEV, per germline (reference sequence). V lost 2 bases to trimming and J lost 6 bases; unmatched junction nucleotides: 4. The CDR3 sequence is 13 residues long. Here the CDR3 reads CASSLVREGEQYF. In DNA, the CDR3 is TGTGCCAGCAGTTTAGTTAGGGAGGGCGAGCAGTACTTC.

V is TRBV5-4 and J is TRBJ1-4; 8 bases line up with TRBD1. Germline CDR1 is SGHNT and CDR2 is YYREEE (reference sequence). The trim removed 4 bases at V and 8 bases at J, leaving 7 bases unmatched. The CDR3 consists of 14 residues. CDR3 sequence (DNA): TGTGCCAGCAGCCTTGGACAGGGTCGGGAAAAACTGTTTTTT. It encodes CASSLGQGREKLFF.

The J gene is TRBJ2-2, the V gene TRBV9, with 8 bases identical to TRBD2. CDR1 and CDR2 from the germline V gene are SGDLS and YYNGEE. The V gene end was trimmed by 3 bases and the J gene end by 5 bases; junction bases not matched to a gene: 0. The CDR3 runs 13 residues. DNA of the CDR3: TGTGCCAGCAGCGGCGGGGGGACCGGGGAGCTGTTTTTT. Protein product: CASSGGGTGELFF. The variable domain in full, with the rest retrieved from reference TRBV9 and TRBJ2-2, is DSGVTQTPKHLITATGQRVTLRCSPRSGDLSVYWYQQSLDQGLQFLIQYYNGEERAKGNILERFSAQQFPDLHSELNLSSLELGDSALYFCASSGGGTGELFFGEGSRLTVL.

The CDR3 bases are TGCGCCAGCAGCCAAGAAAGGTCGGGGGACGATGAGCAGTTCTTC. Residues: CASSQERSGDDEQFF. The chain recombines TRBV4-3 with TRBJ2-1, with D possibly matching TRBD2 (6 bases). Trimming shortened V by 0 bases and J by 8 bases, and 14 bases separated the two germline ends. CDR3 size: 15 residues. The germline V gene has CDR1 LGHNA and CDR2 YSLEER.

CDR3 in amino acids: CASSLTQVGPADEQFF. As DNA, the CDR3 is TGTGCCAGCAGCCTCACGCAGGTGGGCCCAGCGGATGAGCAGTTCTTC. The chain uses TRBV7-2 and TRBJ2-1; the D gene is possibly TRBD2 (5 bases). The CDR3 runs to 16 residues. Germline V gene sequence: CDR1 SGHTA, CDR2 FQGNSA. The ends were cut back, 5 bases at V and 8 bases at J, with 22 bases in the middle. The full variable domain, in which reference TRBV7-2 and TRBJ2-1 provide the parts outside the CDR3, is GAGVSQSPSNKVTEKGKDVELRCDPISGHTALYWYRQSLGQGLEFLIYFQGNSAPDKSGLPSDRFSAERTGGSVSTLTIQRTQQEDSAVYLCASSLTQVGPADEQFFGPGTRLTVL.

The V call is TRBV5-5, the J call TRBJ2-1, with 7 bases aligning to TRBD1. Unmatched junction bases numbered 12, after V lost 6 bases and J lost 6 bases. The CDR3 consists of 15 residues. Germline V CDR1 and CDR2: SGHKS, YYEKEE (reference sequence). CDR3 region: CASITGTALANEQFF. The CDR3 bases are TGTGCCAGCATAACCGGGACAGCATTGGCCAATGAGCAGTTCTTC.

The rearrangement links TRBV7-3 to TRBJ2-3, with D maybe TRBD2 (5 bases). V gave up 5 bases and J gave up 0 bases, with 9 bases separating them. The V gene's germline CDR1 is SGHTA and CDR2 FQGTGA. This CDR3 spans 14 amino acids. CDR3 coding DNA: TGTGCCAGCAGCACGGGGATAAGCACAGATACGCAGTATTTT. Translation: CASSTGISTDTQYF.

V and J are TRBV5-1 and TRBJ1-1; a possible D gene is TRBD1 (5 bases). The length of the CDR3 is 15 residues. V shed 1 base and J shed 9 bases, with 19 bases lying between them. Germline V gene data show CDR1 as SGHRS and CDR2 as YFSETQ. The CDR3 loop reads CASSLSSSGWGQAFF. CDR3 sequence (DNA): TGCGCCAGCAGCTTGTCAAGTTCAGGGTGGGGTCAAGCTTTCTTT.

This chain joins TRBV11-2 and TRBJ2-5; 10 bases are a match to TRBD2. The CDR3 is 18 amino acids. In germline, CDR1 is SGHAT, CDR2 FQNNGV. After removal of 5 bases from V and 5 bases from J, the junction contained 17 bases not matched to a gene. The CDR3 protein is CASSPGGTSDPKLETQYF. CDR3 sequence (DNA): TGTGCCAGCAGCCCCGGCGGGACTAGCGACCCAAAATTGGAGACCCAGTACTTC.

For the CDR3, the DNA is TGCAGCGTTGCCGGACAGGGTCCCTACGAGCAGTACTTC. It specifies CSVAGQGPYEQYF. The rearrangement joins TRBV29-1 to TRBJ2-7, with TRBD1 matching over 8 bases. There are 13 residues in the CDR3. Germline CDR1 reads SQVTM; CDR2 reads ANQGSEA. V was pared by 4 bases and J by 2 bases, with 4 bases of the junction left unmatched.

The chain is built from TRBV3-1 (or the pseudogene TRBV3-2) and TRBJ2-7; D remains unclear. This CDR3 spans 11 amino acids. In germline, CDR1 is LGHDT, CDR2 YNNKEL (reference sequence). Between the trimmed V and J ends, which lost 4 bases and 3 bases, there was a span of 4 bases. The CDR3 sequence: CASSLGYEQYF. The DNA for the CDR3 is TGTGCCAGCAGCCTCGGCTACGAGCAGTACTTC.

This clone appeared once. This chain uses TRBV10-3 with TRBJ1-4, with D perhaps matching TRBD1 (5 bases). V was cut by 4 bases and J by 0 bases, with 6 bases left in between. The CDR3 is made up of 14 amino acids. Germline V gene lookup returns CDR1 ENHRY and CDR2 SYGVKD. CDR3 sequence reads: CAISGTPTNEKLFF. CDR3 sequence (DNA): TGTGCCATCAGTGGGACACCAACTAATGAAAAACTGTTTTTT.

V gene TRBV3-1 (or the pseudogene TRBV3-2) combines with J gene TRBJ2-1; TRBD2 might be the D (6 bases). Trimming stripped 0 bases from V and 9 bases from J, with 12 bases between. The CDR3 length is 14 residues. Germline CDR1 is LGHDT and CDR2 is YNNKEL (reference sequence). The CDR3 bases are TGTGCCAGCAGCCAAGATATGCTTAGCGGTGAGCAGTTCTTC. Its protein is CASSQDMLSGEQFF.

V and J are TRBV15 and TRBJ2-7; 7 nucleotides align to TRBD2. CDR1 and CDR2 (germline): LNHNV, YYDKDF (reference sequence). This CDR3 contains 15 residues. V gave up 0 bases and J gave up 3 bases; unmatched junction bases: 5. This chain's CDR3 is CATSRDWASGYEQYF. The CDR3 DNA reads as TGTGCCACCAGCAGAGATTGGGCTAGCGGCTACGAGCAGTACTTC.

The rearrangement joins TRBV9 to TRBJ2-1; 7 bases map to TRBD2. Germline CDR1 reads SGDLS; CDR2 reads YYNGEE. This CDR3 has 14 residues. V shed 4 bases and J 9 bases; nucleotides not matched to a gene: 10. The CDR3: CASSPRATSSEQFF. CDR3 nucleotides: TGTGCCAGCAGCCCCCGCGCGACTAGCAGTGAGCAGTTCTTC.